The rows below give T cell receptor beta chains drawn from one sample of a study of regulatory T cells in long-lasting Graves disease. TCRdb re-called the multiplex PCR reads with MiXCR, one entry per CDR3 protein. The sample contains about 470,000 distinct CDR3 sequences, around 21% of which appear only once. Source: peripheral blood mononuclear cells (PBMCs), taken when the disease was refractory, from a patient treated with antithyroid drugs. Receptor source: a female donor with Graves disease. Both conserved end residues are part of each CDR3. D genes are given only for firm matches. Clone size appears in some rows only: once, few, many, or a class for an expanded clone.

J gene | D gene | V gene | clone size | CDR3 DNA | CDR3 protein
TRBJ1-6 | . | TRBV3-1 | few | TGTGCCAGCGGGGGCAAGGGGTGGGGATCACCCCTCCACTTT | CASGGKGWGSPLHF
TRBJ1-5 | TRBD1 | TRBV27 | many | TGTGCCAGCAGTTCCCACGACAGGGGGAATCAGCCCCAGCATTTT | CASSSHDRGNQPQHF
TRBJ1-6 | . | TRBV11-2 | many | TGTGCCAGCACCCCAGGGACAAGGGATTCACCCCTCCACTTT | CASTPGTRDSPLHF
TRBJ2-2 | . | TRBV28 | few | TGTGCCAGCAGCCTGAACAGGATCGCCGGGGAGCTGTTTTTT | CASSLNRIAGELFF
TRBJ2-7 | . | TRBV6-5 | many | TGTGCCAGCAGTTACTCGGCCAGAGAACGACTCTCCTACGAGCAGTACTTC | CASSYSARERLSYEQYF
TRBJ1-1 | . | TRBV29-1 | many | TGCAGCGCTGGAACAGGGCTCACTGAAGCTTTCTTT | CSAGTGLTEAFF
TRBJ2-2 | . | TRBV4-1 | few | TGCGCCAGCAGCTCGACGGCGGGTCTCACCGGGGAGCTGTTTTTT | CASSSTAGLTGELFF
TRBJ2-2 | . | TRBV15 | few | TGTGCCACCAGCAGAGATCAGTTGCAGGGCGGGGAGCTGTTTTTT | CATSRDQLQGGELFF
TRBJ2-5 | . | TRBV12-3/TRBV12-4 | many | TGTGCCAGCAGTCTACACGGGGAGACCCAGTACTTC | CASSLHGETQYF
TRBJ2-7 | TRBD2 | TRBV7-9 | few | TGTGCCAGCAGTTATACTAGCGGGAGGGCCGTGTACGAGCAGTACTTC | CASSYTSGRAVYEQYF
TRBJ2-5 | . | TRBV28 | many | TGTGCCACCTCCGGGACCCCCCCAGCAGAGACCCAGTACTTC | CATSGTPPAETQYF
TRBJ2-5 | TRBD1 | TRBV12-3/TRBV12-4 | . | TGTGCCAGCAGTGAAAGACAGGGGTTAGAGACCCAGTACTTC | CASSERQGLETQYF
TRBJ1-1 | . | TRBV29-1 | few | TGCAGCGCTTTTTTCGGGGCTGAGATCAACACTGAAGCTTTCTTT | CSAFFGAEINTEAFF
TRBJ2-7 | . | TRBV11-2 | . | TGTGCCAGCAGCCAACGCTACGCCTACGAGCAGTACTTC | CASSQRYAYEQYF
TRBJ2-2 | . | TRBV6-2/TRBV6-3 | . | TGTGCCAGCAGTCGTCTAATGGGTACCGGGGAGCTGTTTTTT | CASSRLMGTGELFF
TRBJ1-6 | TRBD1 | TRBV6-5 | many | TGTGCCAGCAGTTACTTCGGACAGGGCGCCTATAATTCACCCCTCCACTTT | CASSYFGQGAYNSPLHF
TRBJ1-2 | . | TRBV19 | many | TGTGCCAGTAGTATTGGTGAGGTTGGCTACACCTTC | CASSIGEVGYTF
TRBJ2-7 | . | TRBV6-2/TRBV6-3 | . | TGTGCCAGCACCCTCCCGGGGAAAGGCTACGAGCAGTACTTC | CASTLPGKGYEQYF
TRBJ1-2 | . | TRBV30 | few | TGTGCCTGGAGTCCATTGAACCGCTACACCTTC | CAWSPLNRYTF
TRBJ2-5 | TRBD2 | TRBV9 | . | TGTGCCAGCAGCGCCTGGGGACTAGCGGACCAAGAGACCCAGTACTTC | CASSAWGLADQETQYF
TRBJ1-4 | . | TRBV11-1 | few | TGTGCCAGCAGCCGGACACGTAATGAAAAACTGTTTTTT | CASSRTRNEKLFF
TRBJ1-2 | TRBD1 | TRBV27 | many | TGTGCCAGCAGTCCATTAGGGACAGGGTATGGCTACACCTTC | CASSPLGTGYGYTF
TRBJ1-5 | . | TRBV7-2 | few | TGTGCCAGCAGCTTAGGTCGGACGGGGGTTAGCAATCAGCCCCAGCATTTT | CASSLGRTGVSNQPQHF
TRBJ2-3 | . | TRBV11-2 | few | TGTGCCAGCGGCTCTGTTACGCAGTATTTT | CASGSVTQYF
TRBJ2-4 | . | TRBV6-5 | many | TGTGCCAGCAGTTACGGAGGGGGCAATAACATTCAGTACTTC | CASSYGGGNNIQYF
TRBJ1-4 | . | TRBV11-2 | few | TGTGCCAGCAGCTTACCCCCCGGGAAAAAACTGTTTTTT | CASSLPPGKKLFF
TRBJ2-7 | . | TRBV28 | many | TGTGCCAGCAGTTCCCCTGGGACAAACCTGGTCGAGCAGTACTTC | CASSSPGTNLVEQYF
TRBJ2-3 | TRBD2 | TRBV14 | few | TGTGCCAGCAGTCATAGCGGGGATAGCACAGATACGCAGTATTTT | CASSHSGDSTDTQYF
TRBJ2-2 | . | TRBV5-1 | many | TGCGCCAGCAGCTTGGGGTCGCCCGCCGGGGAGCTGTTTTTT | CASSLGSPAGELFF
TRBJ1-2 | . | TRBV20-1 | many | TGCAGTGCTAGACCCCCGGTATACTATGGCTACACCTTC | CSARPPVYYGYTF
TRBJ2-1 | . | TRBV6-2/TRBV6-3 | . | TGTGCCAGCAGTGCTTCGGGGACCTACAATGAGCAGTTCTTC | CASSASGTYNEQFF
TRBJ2-6 | . | TRBV28 | . | TGTGCCAGCAGTACCCACGGACTAGGGACAAACTCTGGGGCCAACGTCCTGACTTTC | CASSTHGLGTNSGANVLTF
TRBJ2-7 | . | TRBV19 | . | TGTGCCAGTTCCCAGGGGGGGGCAGCCTACGAGCAGTACTTC | CASSQGGAAYEQYF
TRBJ1-2 | . | TRBV12-3/TRBV12-4 | many | TGTGCCAGCATATCCTCAGGGGATAACTATGGCTACACCTTC | CASISSGDNYGYTF
TRBJ2-7 | . | TRBV6-4 | few | TGTGCCAGCAGTGACTATGACCCGGGCTCCTACGAGCAGTACTTC | CASSDYDPGSYEQYF
TRBJ2-2 | . | TRBV3-1 | . | TGTGCCAGCAGCCAAGTAACCACCGGGGAGCTGTTTTTT | CASSQVTTGELFF
TRBJ2-1 | . | TRBV4-1 | . | TGCGCCAGCAGCCAAGTTGGGTCTTGGGGACGATTCTTC | CASSQVGSWGRFF
TRBJ1-2 | TRBD1 | TRBV5-1 | . | TGCGCCAGCAGCTTGGATTTGACAGGGTTTGGCTACACCTTC | CASSLDLTGFGYTF
TRBJ2-3 | . | TRBV7-3 | . | TGTGCCAGCAGCTCCCCATGGGATCAGGATACGCAGTATTTT | CASSSPWDQDTQYF
TRBJ1-1 | . | TRBV30 | many | TGTGCCTGCACAAGGAAGAACACTGAAGCTTTCTTT | CACTRKNTEAFF
TRBJ1-1 | . | TRBV7-2 | many | TGTGCCAGCAGCTTATATACGAACACTGAAGCTTTCTTT | CASSLYTNTEAFF
TRBJ1-2 | . | TRBV30 | many | TGTGCCTGTCCCGGAGGATGGGAAGCTAACTATGGCTACACCTTC | CACPGGWEANYGYTF
TRBJ1-6 | TRBD1 | TRBV6-1 | many | TGTGCCAGCAGGGGACAGGGGAATTCACCCCTCCACTTT | CASRGQGNSPLHF
TRBJ1-1 | TRBD1 | TRBV12-3/TRBV12-4 | many | TGTGCCAGCAGTCAGGGGACAGGGAGGTATGAAGCTTTCTTT | CASSQGTGRYEAFF
TRBJ2-7 | . | TRBV27 | . | TGTGCCAGCAGTTCCGTGAGGGCGGGTTCCTACGAGCAGTACTTC | CASSSVRAGSYEQYF
TRBJ1-2 | TRBD1 | TRBV28 | many | TGTGCCAGCAGAACTACCGGGACAGGGAATGGCTACACCTTC | CASRTTGTGNGYTF
TRBJ2-5 | . | TRBV28 | . | TGTGCCAGCAGTTTACATCAGGGCAGGGAGACCCAGTACTTC | CASSLHQGRETQYF
TRBJ1-2 | . | TRBV29-1 | . | TGCAGCGTTGAATTTAGGGACCTTAACTATGGCTACACCTTC | CSVEFRDLNYGYTF
TRBJ2-5 | . | TRBV20-1 | few | TGCAGTGCTAGTACCGGCATAGCGGTGGGGGCCCAGTACTTC | CSASTGIAVGAQYF
TRBJ1-3 | . | TRBV28 | . | TGTGCCAGCAGTCCCCCCGGGGCAAGAGGAAACACCATATATTTT | CASSPPGARGNTIYF
TRBJ1-5 | . | TRBV7-8 | . | TGTGCCAGCGCCAAAGGACGGGGTAGCAATCAGCCCCAGCATTTT | CASAKGRGSNQPQHF
TRBJ2-5 | . | TRBV27 | . | TGTGCCAGCAGTTTCGACCTGGAGACCCAGTACTTC | CASSFDLETQYF
TRBJ1-2 | . | TRBV15 | many | TGTGCCACCAGCAGAAGGACAGATGGCTACACCTTC | CATSRRTDGYTF
TRBJ1-1 | . | TRBV29-1 | few | TGCAGCGCGTCCATGGGGGGATCCAACTCTGAAGCTTTCTTT | CSASMGGSNSEAFF
TRBJ2-7 | . | TRBV29-1 | . | TGCAGCGTTGATTCACAGGACAGCTCCTACGAGCAGTACTTC | CSVDSQDSSYEQYF
TRBJ1-1 | . | TRBV19 | few | TGTGCCAGTAGTATGGGGGGGAGCACTGAAGCTTTCTTT | CASSMGGSTEAFF
TRBJ2-3 | . | TRBV11-2 | . | TGTGCCAGCAGCCTCCGGTGGGCACAGAGTACGCAGTATTTT | CASSLRWAQSTQYF
TRBJ2-7 | . | TRBV7-2 | few | TGTGCCAGCAGCTTTGGGACCTCTTACGTCGAGCAGTACTTC | CASSFGTSYVEQYF
TRBJ2-7 | . | TRBV29-1 | many | TGCAGCGTTGAGATCGGGGCGGGCTACGAGCAGTACTTC | CSVEIGAGYEQYF